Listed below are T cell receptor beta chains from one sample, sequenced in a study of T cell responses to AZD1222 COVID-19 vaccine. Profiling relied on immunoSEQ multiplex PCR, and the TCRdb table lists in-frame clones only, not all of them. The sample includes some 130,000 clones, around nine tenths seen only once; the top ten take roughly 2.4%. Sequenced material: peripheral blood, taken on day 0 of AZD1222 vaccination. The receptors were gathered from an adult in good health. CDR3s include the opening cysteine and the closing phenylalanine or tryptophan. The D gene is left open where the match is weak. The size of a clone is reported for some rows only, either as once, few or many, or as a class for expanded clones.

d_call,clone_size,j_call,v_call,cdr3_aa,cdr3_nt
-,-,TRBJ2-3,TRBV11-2,CASSLDQVGTDTQYF,TGTGCCAGCAGCTTAGATCAGGTGGGAACAGATACGCAGTATTTT
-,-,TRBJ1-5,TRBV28,CASSPRQHYSNQPQHF,TGTGCCAGCAGTCCCCGACAGCATTATAGCAATCAGCCCCAGCATTTT
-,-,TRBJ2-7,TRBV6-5,CASSPTPSYEQYF,TGTGCCAGCAGTCCCACCCCCTCCTACGAGCAGTACTTC
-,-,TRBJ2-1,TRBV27,CASTARGGVTYNEQFF,TGTGCCAGCACCGCCCGAGGGGGGGTCACCTACAATGAGCAGTTCTTC
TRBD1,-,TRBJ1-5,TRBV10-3,CAISDRDSQPQHF,TGTGCCATCAGTGACAGGGACAGTCAGCCCCAGCATTTT
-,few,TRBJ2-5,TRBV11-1,CASSLSNGQETQYF,TGTGCCAGCAGCTTAAGTAACGGACAAGAGACCCAGTACTTC
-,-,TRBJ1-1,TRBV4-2,CASSQDRGWDTEAFF,TGTGCCAGCAGCCAAGATAGGGGCTGGGACACTGAAGCTTTCTTT
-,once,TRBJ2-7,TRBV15,CATSSQSGTVYEQYF,TGTGCCACCAGCAGTCAAAGCGGGACAGTCTACGAGCAGTACTTC
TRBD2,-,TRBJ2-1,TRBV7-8,CASSLETGGGLAGGPRGEQFF,TGTGCCAGCAGCTTAGAGACAGGGGGGGGACTAGCGGGAGGCCCTAGAGGGGAGCAGTTCTTC
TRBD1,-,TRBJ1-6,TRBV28,CASSLWTGGQSSYNSPLHF,TGTGCCAGCAGTCTATGGACAGGGGGACAGAGCTCCTATAATTCACCCCTCCACTTT
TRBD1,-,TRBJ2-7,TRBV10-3,CAISEGGQLPYEQYF,TGTGCCATCAGTGAGGGGGGACAGCTCCCCTACGAGCAGTACTTC
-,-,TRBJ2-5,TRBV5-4,CASRDPRDAVQETQYF,TGTGCCAGCAGGGACCCCCGGGACGCAGTGCAAGAGACCCAGTACTTC
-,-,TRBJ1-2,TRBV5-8,CASTSARQEHYGYTF,TGTGCCAGCACCTCCGCCCGACAGGAACATTATGGCTACACCTTC
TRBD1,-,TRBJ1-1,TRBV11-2,CASSLVGQGPEAFF,TGTGCCAGCAGCTTAGTAGGACAGGGACCTGAAGCTTTCTTT
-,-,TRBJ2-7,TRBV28,CASWGPGGPYEQYF,TGTGCCAGCTGGGGCCCCGGGGGACCGTACGAGCAGTACTTC
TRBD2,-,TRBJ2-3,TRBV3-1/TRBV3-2,CASSPRLAGTDTQYF,TGTGCCAGCAGCCCTCGACTAGCGGGCACAGATACGCAGTATTTT
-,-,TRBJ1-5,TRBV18,CASSELAVDSNQPQHF,TGTGCCAGCTCAGAACTGGCCGTGGATAGCAATCAGCCCCAGCATTTT
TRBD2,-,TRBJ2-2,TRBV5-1,CASSLSGSGAGELFF,TGCGCCAGCAGCCTTAGCGGGAGTGGGGCCGGGGAGCTGTTTTTT
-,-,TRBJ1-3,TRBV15,CAIRQAPSGNTIYF,TGTGCCATCCGACAGGCTCCCTCTGGAAACACCATATATTTT
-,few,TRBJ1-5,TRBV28,CASSPGGRDSNQPQHF,TGTGCCAGCAGTCCGGGGGGGAGGGATAGCAATCAGCCCCAGCATTTT
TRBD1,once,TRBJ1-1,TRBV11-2,CASSLGTGAMNTEAFF,TGTGCCAGCAGCTTAGGGACAGGGGCCATGAACACTGAAGCTTTCTTT
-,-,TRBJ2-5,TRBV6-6,CASSLQETQYF,TGTGCCAGCAGTCTACAAGAGACCCAGTACTTC
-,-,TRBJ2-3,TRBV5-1,CASRPGAGTDTQYF,TGCGCCAGCAGGCCAGGGGCCGGCACAGATACGCAGTATTTT
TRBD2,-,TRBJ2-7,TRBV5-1,CASSLGAGEYEQYF,TGCGCCAGCAGCTTGGGGGCGGGAGAGTACGAGCAGTACTTC
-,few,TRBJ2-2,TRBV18,CASSPGGVRNTGELFF,TGTGCCAGCTCACCGGGGGGAGTTCGGAACACCGGGGAGCTGTTTTTT
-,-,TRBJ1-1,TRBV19,CASSFMNTEAFF,TGTGCCAGTAGTTTTATGAACACTGAAGCTTTCTTT
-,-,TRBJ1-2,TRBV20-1,CSASRPWDYGYTF,TGCAGTGCTAGTCGTCCATGGGACTATGGCTACACCTTC
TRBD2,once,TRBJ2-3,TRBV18,CASSPFASGVTDTQYF,TGTGCCAGCTCACCATTTGCTAGCGGGGTCACAGATACGCAGTATTTT
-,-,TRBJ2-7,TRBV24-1,CATSDLWTENSYEQYF,TGTGCCACCAGTGATTTGTGGACAGAAAACTCCTACGAGCAGTACTTC
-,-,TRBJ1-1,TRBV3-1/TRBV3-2,CASSHQGWTEAFF,TGTGCCAGCAGCCATCAGGGATGGACTGAAGCTTTCTTT
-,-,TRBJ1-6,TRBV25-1,CASSPQGRNSPLHF,TGTGCCAGCAGCCCCCAGGGGAGGAATTCACCCCTCCACTTT
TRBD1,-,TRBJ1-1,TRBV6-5,CASSRPQGGGEAFF,TGTGCCAGCAGCCGTCCCCAGGGGGGAGGTGAAGCTTTCTTT
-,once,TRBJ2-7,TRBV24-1,CATIAVGSSSYEQYF,TGTGCCACCATAGCGGTCGGTAGCAGCTCCTACGAGCAGTACTTC
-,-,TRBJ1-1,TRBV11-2,CASSFGGGRVNTEAFF,TGTGCCAGCAGCTTTGGGGGGGGGCGCGTGAACACTGAAGCTTTCTTT
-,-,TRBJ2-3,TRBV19,CASSIDSSTDTQYF,TGTGCCAGTAGTATAGATTCCAGCACAGATACGCAGTATTTT
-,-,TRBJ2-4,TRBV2,CASSPEAKNIQYF,TGTGCCAGCAGTCCGGAAGCCAAAAACATTCAGTACTTC
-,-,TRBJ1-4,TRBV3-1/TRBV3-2,CASSQERGVPGGKLFF,TGTGCCAGCAGCCAAGAGAGGGGGGTCCCAGGTGGAAAACTGTTTTTT
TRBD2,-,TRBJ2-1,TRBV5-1,CASSLGGLAGANEQFF,TGCGCCAGCAGCTTGGGTGGGCTAGCGGGAGCTAATGAGCAGTTCTTC
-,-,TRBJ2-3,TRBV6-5,CASRGAGEDTQYF,TGTGCCTCTCGGGGGGCGGGAGAAGATACGCAGTATTTT
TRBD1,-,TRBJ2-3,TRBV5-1,CASSLVVAGGGTDTQYF,TGCGCCAGCAGCTTGGTAGTGGCAGGGGGTGGCACAGATACGCAGTATTTT
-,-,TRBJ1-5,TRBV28,CASSPGGSVGTQHF,TGTGCCAGCAGCCCCGGGGGGTCTGTCGGGACCCAGCATTTT
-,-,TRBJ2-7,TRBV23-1,CASTRAPNPLAYEQYF,TGCGCCAGCACCCGGGCGCCTAACCCGCTAGCCTACGAGCAGTACTTC
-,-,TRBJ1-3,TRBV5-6,CASSAIGDPIPRYF,TGTGCCAGCAGCGCGATAGGGGACCCTATCCCCCGGTATTTT
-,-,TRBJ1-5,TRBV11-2,CASSLGGVGNQPQHF,TGTGCCAGCAGCTTAGGCGGGGTGGGCAATCAGCCCCAGCATTTT
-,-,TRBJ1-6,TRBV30,CAWSVGGRYNSPLHF,TGTGCCTGGAGTGTGGGGGGCAGATATAATTCACCCCTCCACTTT